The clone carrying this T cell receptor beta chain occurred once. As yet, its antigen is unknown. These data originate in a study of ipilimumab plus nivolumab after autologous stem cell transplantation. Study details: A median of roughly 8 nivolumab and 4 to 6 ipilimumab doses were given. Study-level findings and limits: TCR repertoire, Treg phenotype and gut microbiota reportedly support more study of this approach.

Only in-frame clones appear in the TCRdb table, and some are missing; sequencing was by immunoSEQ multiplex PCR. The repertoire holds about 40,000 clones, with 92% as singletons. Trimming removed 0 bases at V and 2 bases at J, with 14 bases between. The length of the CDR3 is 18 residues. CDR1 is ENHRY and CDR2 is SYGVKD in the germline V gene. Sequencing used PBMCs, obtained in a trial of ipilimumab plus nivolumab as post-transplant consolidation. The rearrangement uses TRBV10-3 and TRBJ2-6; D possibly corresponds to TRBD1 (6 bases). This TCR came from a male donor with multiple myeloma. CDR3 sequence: CAISESLGALTGANVLTF. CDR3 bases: TGTGCCATCAGTGAGTCGTTGGGGGCCCTGACTGGGGCCAACGTCCTGACTTTC.